This TCR beta chain appears in the sequencing data of a study of cytomegalovirus exposure and HLA in healthy donors. Overall study results and limits: A list of about 160 TCR beta chains associated with cytomegalovirus was given.

About this clone: The target antigen is unknown.

Using immunoSEQ multiplex PCR, the repertoire was profiled, and TCRdb retains in-frame clones only, with some absent. Altogether fewer than 350,000 clones are present, around 89% being singletons, with the ten largest covering roughly 0.93%. This clonotype was sampled from a woman in her late teens or twenties in good health and CMV-seronegative. The specimen sequenced was PBMCs.

In DNA, the CDR3 is TGTGCCAGCAGCCCCAAGAGGACATCAGGGGCCGCAGCTTTCTTT. Protein: CASSPKRTSGAAAFF. The chain is built from TRBV7-8 and TRBJ1-1; possibly TRBD1 for D (6 bases). The CDR3 runs 15 residues. V was shortened by 5 bases and J by 10 bases, with 23 bases between the two germline ends. Germline V gives CDR1 SGHVS, CDR2 FQNEAQ. Looking up the rest from reference TRBV7-8 and TRBJ1-1 gives the full variable domain: GAGVSQSPRYKVAKRGQDVALRCDPISGHVSLFWYQQALGQGPEFLTYFQNEAQLDKSGLPSDRFFAERPEGSVSTLKIQRTQQEDSAVYLCASSPKRTSGAAAFFGQGTRLTVV.